A single sample is the source of the 8 T cell receptor beta chains below, sequenced in a study of shared clonotypes between healthy human individuals. The method was immunoSEQ multiplex PCR; TCRdb's version includes in-frame clones alone and lacks a portion of them. The data contain just over 2,000,000 clones, 85% to 95% of them singletons. The sample was naive CD4+ T cells sorted from blood. Subset in this sample: CD45RA+ positively selected. The source of these receptors is a young man in good health.

The gene calls are TRBV11-2 and TRBJ2-5; D is uncertain. The germline V gene encodes CDR1 SGHAT and CDR2 FQNNGV. With 5 bases removed from V and 5 bases from J, the gap between germline ends came to 9 bases. CDR3 size: 12 residues. CDR3 sequence (DNA): TGTGCCAGCAGCGCACAGAGGGAGACCCAGTACTTC. Residues: CASSAQRETQYF.

The CDR3 spells CASSVVWGSEQYF. DNA of the CDR3: TGTGCCAGCAGCGTAGTGTGGGGAAGCGAGCAGTACTTC. The chain employs TRBV9 and TRBJ2-7; D is undetermined. The germline V and J ends were trimmed by 0 bases and 6 bases, with 10 bases remaining between them. The CDR3 sequence is 13 residues long. Germline CDR1 is SGDLS and CDR2 is YYNGEE. The variable domain in full, with the rest retrieved from reference TRBV9 and TRBJ2-7, is DSGVTQTPKHLITATGQRVTLRCSPRSGDLSVYWYQQSLDQGLQFLIQYYNGEERAKGNILERFSAQQFPDLHSELNLSSLELGDSALYFCASSVVWGSEQYFGPGTRLTVT.

The rearrangement joins TRBV18 to TRBJ1-6; D is undetermined. Trimming stripped 3 bases from V and 9 bases from J, with 9 bases between. This CDR3 is 13 amino acids long. Germline-derived CDR1 and CDR2 are KGHSH and LQKENI. This chain's CDR3 is CASSPAGSSPLHF. CDR3 DNA sequence: TGTGCCAGCTCACCTGCCGGGAGTTCACCCCTCCACTTT.

CDR3 region: CASSLAGSGQPQHF. CDR3 bases: TGTGCCAGCAGCTTGGCCGGGTCAGGGCAGCCCCAGCATTTT. This sequence joins TRBV5-4 and TRBJ1-5; TRBD1 might be the D (5 bases). Per the germline V gene, CDR1 is SGHNT and CDR2 is YYREEE (reference sequence). Trimming removed 0 bases at V and 7 bases at J, with 11 bases between. The CDR3 length is 14 residues. The full variable domain, its missing parts supplied by reference TRBV5-4 and TRBJ1-5, is ETGVTQSPTHLIKTRGQQVTLRCSSQSGHNTVSWYQQALGQGPQFIFQYYREEENGRGNFPPRFSGLQFPNYSSELNVNALELDDSALYLCASSLAGSGQPQHFGDGTRLSIL.

V and J are TRBV7-9 and TRBJ2-1; 7 nucleotides line up with TRBD2. CDR1 SEHNR and CDR2 FQNEAQ come from the germline V gene (reference sequence). V was clipped by 3 bases and J by 5 bases; unmatched bases: 4. This CDR3 spans 14 amino acids. The CDR3: CASSFSSGDNEQFF. CDR3 nucleotides: TGTGCCAGCAGCTTTAGCAGCGGGGACAATGAGCAGTTCTTC.

On this clone itself: Other nucleotide sequences in the sample specify the same CDR3. The CDR3 DNA sequence: TGTGCCAGCAGCCGCAGCGGGAGCACAGATACGCAGTATTTT. Residues: CASSRSGSTDTQYF. This chain uses TRBV7-9 with TRBJ2-3; D is perhaps TRBD2 (6 bases). The V gene lost 5 bases and the J gene lost 0 bases, with 9 bases spanning the gap. Germline V CDR1 and CDR2: SEHNR, FQNEAQ (reference sequence). The CDR3 runs 14 residues.

CDR3 in amino acids: CSVRMGDQPQHF. CDR3 bases: TGCAGCGTCCGCATGGGAGATCAGCCCCAGCATTTT. The chain carries TRBV29-1 and TRBJ1-5, with no clear D. CDR1 is SQVTM, CDR2 ANQGSEA, per germline. With 6 bases removed from V and 5 bases from J, the gap between germline ends came to 11 bases. The CDR3 totals 12 residues.

This clone was found once. The chain has TRBV30 and TRBJ2-5, with 11 bases aligning to TRBD2. The junction had 4 bases not matched to a gene; V was cut back by 2 bases and J by 5 bases. This CDR3 region has 14 residues. The germline CDR1 and CDR2 sequences are GTSNPN and SVGIG (reference sequence). CDR3 bases: TGTGCCTGGAGTAGAGGGACTAGCGGTGAGACCCAGTACTTC. Translation gives CAWSRGTSGETQYF. Drawing the rest from reference TRBV30 and TRBJ2-5, the complete variable domain is SQTIHQWPATLVQPVGSPLSLECTVEGTSNPNLYWYRQAAGRGLQLLFYSVGIGQISSEVPQNLSASRPQDRQFILSSKKLLLSDSGFYLCAWSRGTSGETQYFGPGTRLLVL.